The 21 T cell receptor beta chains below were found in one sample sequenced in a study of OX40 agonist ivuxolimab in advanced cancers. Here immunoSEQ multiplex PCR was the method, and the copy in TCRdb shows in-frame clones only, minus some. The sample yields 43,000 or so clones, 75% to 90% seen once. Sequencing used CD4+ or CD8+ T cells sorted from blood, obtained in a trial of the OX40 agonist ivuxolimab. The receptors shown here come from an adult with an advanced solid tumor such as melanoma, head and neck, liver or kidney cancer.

In DNA, the CDR3 is TGCGCCAGCAGCTGGGACACCAACACCGGGGAGCTGTTTTTT. It specifies CASSWDTNTGELFF. The chain joins TRBV5-1 to TRBJ2-2; TRBD1 might be the D (6 bases). Germline CDR1 SGHRS, CDR2 YFSETQ. The CDR3 covers 14 residues. V was clipped by 3 bases and J by 2 bases, with 8 bases between them.

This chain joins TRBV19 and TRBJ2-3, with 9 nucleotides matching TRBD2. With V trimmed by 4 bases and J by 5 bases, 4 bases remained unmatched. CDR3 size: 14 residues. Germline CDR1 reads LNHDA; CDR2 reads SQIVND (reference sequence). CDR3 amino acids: CASSTAGGKDTQYF. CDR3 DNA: TGTGCCAGTAGTACGGCGGGGGGGAAAGATACGCAGTATTTT.

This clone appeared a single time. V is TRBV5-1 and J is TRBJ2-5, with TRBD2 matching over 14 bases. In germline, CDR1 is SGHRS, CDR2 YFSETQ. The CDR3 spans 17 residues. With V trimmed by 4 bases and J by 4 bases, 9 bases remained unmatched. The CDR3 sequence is CASSRGLAGGKGETQYF. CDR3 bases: TGCGCCAGCAGCCGAGGACTAGCGGGGGGAAAGGGAGAGACCCAGTACTTC.

DNA of the CDR3: TGCAGCGTCGGGGGGGACAGGGGGCGAGCCGGGGAGCTGTTTTTT. Amino acid sequence: CSVGGDRGRAGELFF. This chain uses TRBV29-1 with TRBJ2-2; 12 bases match TRBD1. Unmatched junction bases numbered 8, after V lost 6 bases and J lost 6 bases. CDR3 length: 15 amino acids. Germline CDR1 reads SQVTM; CDR2 reads ANQGSEA.

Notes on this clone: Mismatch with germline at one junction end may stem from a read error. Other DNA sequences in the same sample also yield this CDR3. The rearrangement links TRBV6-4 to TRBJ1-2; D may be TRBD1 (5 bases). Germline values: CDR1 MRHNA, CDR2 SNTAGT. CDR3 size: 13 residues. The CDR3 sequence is CARGETRGYGYTF. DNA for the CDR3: TGCGCCCGGGGGGAGACACGGGGCTATGGCTACACCTTC.

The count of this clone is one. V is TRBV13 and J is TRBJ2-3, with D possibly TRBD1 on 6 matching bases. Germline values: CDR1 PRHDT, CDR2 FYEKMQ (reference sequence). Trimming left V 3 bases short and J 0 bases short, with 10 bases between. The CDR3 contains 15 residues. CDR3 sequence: CASSFADSSTDTQYF. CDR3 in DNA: TGTGCCAGCAGCTTCGCGGACAGTAGCACAGATACGCAGTATTTT. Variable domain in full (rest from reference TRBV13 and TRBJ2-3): AAGVIQSPRHLIKEKRETATLKCYPIPRHDTVYWYQQGPGQDPQFLISFYEKMQSDKGSIPDRFSAQQFSDYHSELNMSSLELGDSALYFCASSFADSSTDTQYFGPGTRLTVL.

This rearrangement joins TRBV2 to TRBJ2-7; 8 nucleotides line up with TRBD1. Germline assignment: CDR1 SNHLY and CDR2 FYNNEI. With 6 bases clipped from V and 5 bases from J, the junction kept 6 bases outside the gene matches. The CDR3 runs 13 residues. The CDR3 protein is CASRDRAPHEQYF. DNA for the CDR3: TGTGCCAGCAGGGACAGGGCCCCCCACGAGCAGTACTTC.

The CDR3 DNA sequence: TGTGCCAGCAGAGCCATGGGGAATGGGATCTACGAGCAGTACTTC. It yields the protein CASRAMGNGIYEQYF. This chain connects TRBV25-1 to TRBJ2-7; D is unclear. Per the germline V gene, CDR1 is MGHDK and CDR2 is SYGVNS. Trimming shortened V by 6 bases and J by 3 bases, and 18 bases separated the two germline ends. The CDR3 totals 15 residues.

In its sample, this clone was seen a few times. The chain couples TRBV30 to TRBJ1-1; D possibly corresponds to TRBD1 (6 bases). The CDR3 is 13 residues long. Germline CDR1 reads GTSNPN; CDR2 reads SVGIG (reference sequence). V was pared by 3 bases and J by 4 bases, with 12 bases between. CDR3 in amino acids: CAWSRLTGTEAFF. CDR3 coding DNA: TGTGCCTGGAGCCGCTTGACAGGCACTGAAGCTTTCTTT.

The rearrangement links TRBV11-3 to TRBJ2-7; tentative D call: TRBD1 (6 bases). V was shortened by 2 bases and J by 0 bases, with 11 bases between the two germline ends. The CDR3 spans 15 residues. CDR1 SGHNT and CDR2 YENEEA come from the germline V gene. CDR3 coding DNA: TGTGCCAGCAGCTTAATGGCAGGGGACTCCTACGAGCAGTACTTC. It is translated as CASSLMAGDSYEQYF.

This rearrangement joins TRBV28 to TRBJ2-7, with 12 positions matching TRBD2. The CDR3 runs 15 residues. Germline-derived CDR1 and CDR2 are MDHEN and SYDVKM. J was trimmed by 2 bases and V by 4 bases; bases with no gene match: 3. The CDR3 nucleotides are TGTGCCAGCAGTTACTCTAGCGGGGGGGCCTACGAGCAGTACTTC. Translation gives CASSYSSGGAYEQYF.

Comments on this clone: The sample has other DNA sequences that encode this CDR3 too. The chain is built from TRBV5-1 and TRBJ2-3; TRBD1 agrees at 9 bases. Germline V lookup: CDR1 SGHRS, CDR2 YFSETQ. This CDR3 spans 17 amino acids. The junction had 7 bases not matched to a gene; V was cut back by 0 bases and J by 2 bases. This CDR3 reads CASSLGRGTGFTDTQYF. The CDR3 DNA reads TGCGCCAGCAGCTTGGGTCGCGGGACAGGGTTCACAGATACGCAGTATTTT.

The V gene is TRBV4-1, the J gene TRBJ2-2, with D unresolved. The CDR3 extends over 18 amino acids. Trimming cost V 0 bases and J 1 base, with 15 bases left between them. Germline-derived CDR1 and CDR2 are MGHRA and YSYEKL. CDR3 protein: CASSQDKGYSWNTGELFF. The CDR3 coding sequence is TGCGCCAGCAGCCAAGATAAAGGCTATAGCTGGAACACCGGGGAGCTGTTTTTT.

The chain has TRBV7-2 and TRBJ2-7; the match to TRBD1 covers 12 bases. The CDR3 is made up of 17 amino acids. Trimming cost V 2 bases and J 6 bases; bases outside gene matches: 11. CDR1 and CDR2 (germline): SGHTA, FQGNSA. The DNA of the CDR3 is TGTGCCAGCAGCTTAAGGTTTCCGGGACAGGGGGCCTCCGAGCAGTACTTC. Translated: CASSLRFPGQGASEQYF.

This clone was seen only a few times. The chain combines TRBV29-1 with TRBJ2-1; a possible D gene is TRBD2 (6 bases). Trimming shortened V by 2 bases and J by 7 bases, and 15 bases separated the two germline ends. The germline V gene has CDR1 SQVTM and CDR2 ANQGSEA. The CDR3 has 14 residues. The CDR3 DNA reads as TGCAGCGTTGAATCGACTAGTTACGAAAATGAGCAGTTCTTC. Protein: CSVESTSYENEQFF.

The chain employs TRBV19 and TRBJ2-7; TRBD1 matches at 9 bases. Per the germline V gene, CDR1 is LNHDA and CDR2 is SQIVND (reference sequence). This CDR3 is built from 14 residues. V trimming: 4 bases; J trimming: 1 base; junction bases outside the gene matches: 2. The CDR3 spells CASSRGQGSYEQYF. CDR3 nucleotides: TGTGCCAGTAGTAGGGGACAGGGATCCTACGAGCAGTACTTC.

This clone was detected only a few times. The DNA of the CDR3 is TGTGCCAGCAGTGGAGACTACGAGCAGTACTTC. Residues: CASSGDYEQYF. The chain uses TRBV25-1 and TRBJ2-7; no clear D gene. The germline V gene encodes CDR1 MGHDK and CDR2 SYGVNS. The CDR3 is 11 residues long. V was clipped by 4 bases and J by 3 bases, with 4 bases between them.

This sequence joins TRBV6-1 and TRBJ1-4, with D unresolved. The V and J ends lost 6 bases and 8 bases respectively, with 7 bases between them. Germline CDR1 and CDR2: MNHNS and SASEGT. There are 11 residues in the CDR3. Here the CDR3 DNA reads TGTGCCAGCAGATGGCGGGAAAAACTGTTTTTT. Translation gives CASRWREKLFF.

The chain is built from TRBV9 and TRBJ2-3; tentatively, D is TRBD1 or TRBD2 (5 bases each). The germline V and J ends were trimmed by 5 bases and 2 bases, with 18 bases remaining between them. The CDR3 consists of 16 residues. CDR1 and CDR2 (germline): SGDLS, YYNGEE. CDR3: CASRPLRERVTDTQYF. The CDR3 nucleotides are TGTGCCAGCAGACCCCTCAGGGAGAGAGTCACAGATACGCAGTATTTT. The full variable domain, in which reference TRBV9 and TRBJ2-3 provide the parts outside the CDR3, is DSGVTQTPKHLITATGQRVTLRCSPRSGDLSVYWYQQSLDQGLQFLIQYYNGEERAKGNILERFSAQQFPDLHSELNLSSLELGDSALYFCASRPLRERVTDTQYFGPGTRLTVL.

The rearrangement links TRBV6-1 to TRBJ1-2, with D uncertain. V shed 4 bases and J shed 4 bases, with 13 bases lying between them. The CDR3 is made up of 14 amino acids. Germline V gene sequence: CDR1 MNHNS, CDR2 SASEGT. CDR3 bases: TGTGCCAGCAGTGTGAACCCCGCCACCTATGGCTACACCTTC. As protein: CASSVNPATYGYTF.

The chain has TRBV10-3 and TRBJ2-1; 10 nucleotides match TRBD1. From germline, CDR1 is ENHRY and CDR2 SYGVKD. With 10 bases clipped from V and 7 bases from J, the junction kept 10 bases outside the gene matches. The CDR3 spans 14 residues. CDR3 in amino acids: CATVRDRGLNEQFF. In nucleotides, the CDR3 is TGTGCCACCGTCCGGGACAGGGGCCTTAATGAGCAGTTCTTC.